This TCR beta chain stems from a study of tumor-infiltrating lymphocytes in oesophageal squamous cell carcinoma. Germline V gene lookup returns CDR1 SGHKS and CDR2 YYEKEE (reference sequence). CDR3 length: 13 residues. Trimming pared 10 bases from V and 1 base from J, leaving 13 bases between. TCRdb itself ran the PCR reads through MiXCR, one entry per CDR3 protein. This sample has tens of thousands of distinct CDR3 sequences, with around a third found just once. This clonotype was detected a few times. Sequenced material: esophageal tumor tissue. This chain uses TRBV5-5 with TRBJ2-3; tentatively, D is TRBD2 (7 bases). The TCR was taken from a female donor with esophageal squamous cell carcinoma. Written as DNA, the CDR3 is TGTGCCGCCGGGGGGCTCGGCACAGATACGCAGTATTTT. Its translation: CAAGGLGTDTQYF.